This T cell receptor (beta chain) was identified in a study of early T cells in non-severe SARS-CoV-2 infection. Study-level results: VDJdb matching skewed toward anti-spike CD8 responses, missing private and CD4 specificities.

V lost 3 bases, J lost 5 bases, and 13 bases lay in between. Germline-derived CDR1 and CDR2 are SGHRS and YFSETQ. This CDR3 has 14 amino acids. With respect to this clonotype: The antigen is undetermined.

Researchers tagged individual cDNA molecules with unique molecular identifiers. TCRdb reanalysed the 5' RACE reads using MiXCR and keeps one entry per CDR3 protein. The sample holds some 54,000 distinct CDR3 sequences, 9.5% to 12% seen once. The sequencing input was whole blood. This clonotype was sampled from an adult who was a healthcare worker with PCR-confirmed SARS-CoV-2 infection or an uninfected control (not recorded which). The rearrangement joins TRBV5-1 to TRBJ2-3; D gene uncertain. As DNA, the CDR3 is TGCGCCAGCAGCTGGACCCTCACTGGAGATACGCAGTATTTT. Protein product: CASSWTLTGDTQYF. Drawing the rest from reference TRBV5-1 and TRBJ2-3, the complete variable domain is KAGVTQTPRYLIKTRGQQVTLSCSPISGHRSVSWYQQTPGQGLQFLFEYFSETQRNKGNFPGRFSGRQFSNSRSEMNVSTLELGDSALYLCASSWTLTGDTQYFGPGTRLTVL.